The TCR beta chain under discussion was sequenced for a study of OX40 agonist ivuxolimab in advanced cancers. For the study at large: Patients took ivuxolimab, an agonistic anti-OX40 (CD134) antibody. Hepatocellular carcinoma, melanoma, renal cell or head and neck cancer occurred in dose-escalation patients. Study outcomes and limitations: More expanded clones were seen, on average, in CD8+ T cells than in CD4+. Nonresponders, in some cases, also had low normalized T-cell clonal expansion.

As for this clone: Antigen unknown.

Some clones are missing from TCRdb's copy, which holds only in-frame ones; the method was immunoSEQ multiplex PCR. The sample consists of over 85,000 clones, 85% to 95% of them appearing once. The sequenced sample was CD4+ or CD8+ T cells sorted from blood, obtained in a trial of the OX40 agonist ivuxolimab. This TCR came from an adult with an advanced solid tumor such as melanoma, head and neck, liver or kidney cancer.

The DNA of the CDR3 is TGTGCCCAAAGGCCGGGATACACCTACAATGAGCAGTTCTTC. Its translation is CAQRPGYTYNEQFF. The V gene is TRBV2, the J gene TRBJ2-1; a possible D gene is TRBD2 (5 bases). Germline V gives CDR1 SNHLY, CDR2 FYNNEI. This CDR3 contains 14 residues. V lost 11 bases to trimming and J lost 2 bases, with 16 bases between them.